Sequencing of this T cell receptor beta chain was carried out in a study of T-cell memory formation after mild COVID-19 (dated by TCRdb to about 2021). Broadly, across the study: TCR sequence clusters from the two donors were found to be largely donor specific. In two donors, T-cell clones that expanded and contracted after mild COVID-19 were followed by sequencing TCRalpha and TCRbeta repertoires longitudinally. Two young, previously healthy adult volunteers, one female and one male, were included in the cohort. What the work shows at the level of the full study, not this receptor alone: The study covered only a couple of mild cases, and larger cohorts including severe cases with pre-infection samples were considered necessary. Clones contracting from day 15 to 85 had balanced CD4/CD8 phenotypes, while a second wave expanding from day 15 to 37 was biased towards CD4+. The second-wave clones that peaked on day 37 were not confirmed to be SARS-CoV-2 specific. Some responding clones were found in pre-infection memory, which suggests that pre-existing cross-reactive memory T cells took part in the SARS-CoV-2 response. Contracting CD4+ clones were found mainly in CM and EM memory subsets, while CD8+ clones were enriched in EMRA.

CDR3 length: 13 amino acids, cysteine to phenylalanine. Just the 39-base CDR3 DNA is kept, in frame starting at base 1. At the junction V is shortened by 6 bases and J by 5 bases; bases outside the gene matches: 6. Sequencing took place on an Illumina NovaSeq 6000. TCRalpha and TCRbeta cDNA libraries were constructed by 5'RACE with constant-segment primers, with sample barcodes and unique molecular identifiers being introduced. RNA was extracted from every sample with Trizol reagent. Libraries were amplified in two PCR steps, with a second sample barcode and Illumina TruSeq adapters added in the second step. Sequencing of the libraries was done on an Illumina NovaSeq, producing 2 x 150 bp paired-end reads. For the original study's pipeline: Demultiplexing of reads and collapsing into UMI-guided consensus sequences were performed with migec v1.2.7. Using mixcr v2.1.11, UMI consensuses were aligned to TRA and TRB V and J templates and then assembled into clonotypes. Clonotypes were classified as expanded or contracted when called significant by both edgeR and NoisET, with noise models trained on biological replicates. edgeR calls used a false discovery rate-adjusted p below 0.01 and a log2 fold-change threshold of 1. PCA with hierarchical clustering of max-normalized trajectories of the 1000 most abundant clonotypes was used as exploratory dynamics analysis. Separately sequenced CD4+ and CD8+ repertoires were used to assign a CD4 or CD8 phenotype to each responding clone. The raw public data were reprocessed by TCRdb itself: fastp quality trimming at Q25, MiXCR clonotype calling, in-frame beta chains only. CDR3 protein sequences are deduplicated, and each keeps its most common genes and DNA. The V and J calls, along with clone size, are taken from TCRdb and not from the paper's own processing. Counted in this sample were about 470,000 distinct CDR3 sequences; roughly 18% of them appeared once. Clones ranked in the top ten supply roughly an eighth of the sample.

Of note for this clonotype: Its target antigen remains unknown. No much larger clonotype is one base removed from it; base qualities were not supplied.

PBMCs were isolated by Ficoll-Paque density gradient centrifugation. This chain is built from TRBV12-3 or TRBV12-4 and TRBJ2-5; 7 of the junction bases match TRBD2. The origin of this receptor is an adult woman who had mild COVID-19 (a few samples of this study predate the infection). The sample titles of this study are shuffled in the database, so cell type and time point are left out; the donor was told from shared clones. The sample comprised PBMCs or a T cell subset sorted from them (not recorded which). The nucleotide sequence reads TGTGCCAGCAGGGCTAGCGGACGGGAGACCCAGTACTTC. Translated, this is CASRASGRETQYF.